The clone carrying this TCR beta chain occurred many times. Its antigen remains unidentified. This sample was included in a study of blood T cells in healthy people across ages. Looking at the study overall: Template-switching capture recovered about one barcoded beta molecule per two T cells.

Study-wide results and caveats: Researchers judged that diversity estimates from one million T cells fell short of true values.

The CDR3 contains 18 residues. The trim removed 3 bases at V and 0 bases at J, leaving 8 bases unmatched. Looked up from germline, CDR1 is SEHNR and CDR2 is FQNEAQ (reference sequence). Drawn from each donor were 8.5 to 10 milliliters of peripheral blood. A second PCR of about 7 to 12 cycles used a sample-barcoded 5' primer and a J-beta primer mix. The template-switch adaptor was a 5' adaptor with 12 random nucleotides. It tagged each cDNA molecule. TCRdb called the 5' RACE reads again in MiXCR, with one record for every CDR3 protein. This sample has over 600,000 distinct CDR3 sequences, with 40% to 45% found just once.

This sequence was found in an elderly man in good health. J is TRBJ2-1 and V is TRBV7-9; 10 bases match TRBD1. The sample was blood. Here the CDR3 reads CASSFGQGGQSSYNEQFF. The CDR3 DNA sequence: TGTGCCAGCAGCTTCGGACAGGGGGGACAGAGCTCCTACAATGAGCAGTTCTTC.